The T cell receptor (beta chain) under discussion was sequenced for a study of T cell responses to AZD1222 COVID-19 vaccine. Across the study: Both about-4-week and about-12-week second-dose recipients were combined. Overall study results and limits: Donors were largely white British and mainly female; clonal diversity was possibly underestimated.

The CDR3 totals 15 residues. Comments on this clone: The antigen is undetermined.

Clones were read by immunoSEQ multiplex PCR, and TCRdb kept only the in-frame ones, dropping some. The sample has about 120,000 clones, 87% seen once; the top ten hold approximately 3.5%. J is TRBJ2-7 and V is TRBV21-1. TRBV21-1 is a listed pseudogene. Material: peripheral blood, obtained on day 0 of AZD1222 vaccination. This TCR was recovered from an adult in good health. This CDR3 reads CASSTRGALSYEQYF. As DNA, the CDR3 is TGTGCCAGCAGTACAAGGGGGGCCCTATCCTACGAGCAGTACTTC.